Following are 7 T cell receptor beta chains from one sample sequenced in a study of naive and memory T cell subsets. Both TRBC1 and TRBC2 were covered by a beta constant-region primer of two equimolar oligonucleotides. Four rounds of PCR amplified the ligated cDNA using nested alpha and beta constant-region primers plus SP2. MiXCR, run by TCRdb on the UMI-ligation and nested PCR reads, gives a single entry per CDR3 protein. Found here are some 82,000 distinct CDR3 sequences, around 9% of them singletons; the top ten hold over 0.95%. The sample consisted of naive CD8+ T cells from blood. The receptors stem from a human donor in good health.

Ten or more counts support this clonotype. V and J are TRBV7-6 and TRBJ2-2; 9 bases align to TRBD2. The CDR3 totals 15 residues. V trimming: 3 bases; J trimming: 6 bases; junction bases outside the gene matches: 5. Germline CDR1 and CDR2: SGHVS and FNYEAQ. CDR3 in amino acids: CASSFAGGPAGELFF. DNA for the CDR3: TGTGCCAGCAGCTTCGCGGGAGGGCCGGCCGGGGAGCTGTTTTTT.

The V call is TRBV6-1, the J call TRBJ2-7, with 15 positions matching TRBD2. In germline, CDR1 is MNHNS, CDR2 SASEGT. The CDR3 has 16 amino acids. Trimming at V came to 2 bases and at J to 6 bases, leaving 5 bases not matched to a gene. The CDR3 protein is CASSELGLAGGGEQYF. DNA of the CDR3: TGTGCCAGCAGTGAACTTGGACTAGCGGGAGGGGGCGAGCAGTACTTC.

This clonotype was picked up many times. The chain recombines TRBV19 with TRBJ2-7; D unclear. Germline values: CDR1 LNHDA, CDR2 SQIVND (reference sequence). The CDR3 has 14 residues. Trimming pared 3 bases from V and 0 bases from J, leaving 9 bases between. The CDR3 sequence is CASSIYLGSYEQYF. In DNA, the CDR3 is TGTGCCAGTAGTATTTATCTCGGCTCCTACGAGCAGTACTTC.

V and J are TRBV10-3 and TRBJ2-3; the D gene is possibly TRBD1 (5 bases). From germline, CDR1 is ENHRY and CDR2 SYGVKD. There are 17 residues in the CDR3. V shed 0 bases and J shed 2 bases, with 15 bases lying between them. The CDR3 spells CAISESKSSGATDTQYF. The CDR3, as DNA: TGTGCCATCAGTGAGTCGAAATCTTCTGGGGCCACAGATACGCAGTATTTT.

The CDR3 reads CASSPTGQLEAFF. For the CDR3, the DNA is TGTGCCAGCAGCCCTACAGGGCAGCTTGAAGCTTTCTTT. The chain joins TRBV7-9 to TRBJ1-1, with D possibly TRBD1 on 6 matching bases. CDR3 size: 13 residues. Trimming removed 5 bases at V and 7 bases at J, with 14 bases between. Germline V CDR1 and CDR2: SEHNR, FQNEAQ (reference sequence).

This clonotype came up a few times. V is TRBV12-3 or TRBV12-4 and J is TRBJ1-4, with D possibly TRBD1 on 6 matching bases. This CDR3 comprises 13 residues. The germline V and J ends were trimmed by 3 bases and 6 bases, with 8 bases remaining between them. DNA of the CDR3: TGTGCCAGCAGTTTCTACAGGGATGAAAAACTGTTTTTT. It specifies CASSFYRDEKLFF.

The chain joins TRBV5-4 to TRBJ2-7; D tentatively fits TRBD1 or TRBD2 (5 bases each). Germline V gene lookup returns CDR1 SGHNT and CDR2 YYREEE (reference sequence). The CDR3 is made up of 15 amino acids. V lost 0 bases, J lost 2 bases, and 12 bases lay in between. CDR3 protein: CASSLVGGGPYEQYF. The CDR3 nucleotides are TGTGCCAGCAGCTTGGTGGGTGGGGGACCCTACGAGCAGTACTTC.